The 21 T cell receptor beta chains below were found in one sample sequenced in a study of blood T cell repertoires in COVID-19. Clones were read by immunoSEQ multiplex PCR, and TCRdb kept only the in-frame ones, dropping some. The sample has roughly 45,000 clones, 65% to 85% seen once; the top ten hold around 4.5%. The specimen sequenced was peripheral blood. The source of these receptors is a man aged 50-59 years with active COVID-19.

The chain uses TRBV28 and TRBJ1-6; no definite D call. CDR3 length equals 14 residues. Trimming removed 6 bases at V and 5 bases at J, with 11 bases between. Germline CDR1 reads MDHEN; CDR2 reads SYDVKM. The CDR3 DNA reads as TGTGCCAGCAGCTCGGGGTCCAATAATTCACCCCTCCACTTT. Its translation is CASSSGSNNSPLHF.

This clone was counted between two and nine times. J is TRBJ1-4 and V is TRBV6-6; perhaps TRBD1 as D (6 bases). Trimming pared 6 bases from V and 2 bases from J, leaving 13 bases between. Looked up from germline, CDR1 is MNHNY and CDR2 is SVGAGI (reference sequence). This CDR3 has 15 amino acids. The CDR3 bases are TGTGCCAGCAGGCCGGGCCAGGGGACTAATGAAAAACTGTTTTTT. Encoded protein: CASRPGQGTNEKLFF.

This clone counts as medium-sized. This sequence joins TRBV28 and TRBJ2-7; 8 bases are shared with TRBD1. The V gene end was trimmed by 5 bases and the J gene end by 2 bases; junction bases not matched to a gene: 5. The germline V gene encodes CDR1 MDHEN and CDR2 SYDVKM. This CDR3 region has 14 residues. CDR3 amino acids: CASSADRGTYEQYF. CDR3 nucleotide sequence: TGTGCCAGCAGTGCCGACAGGGGAACCTACGAGCAGTACTTC.

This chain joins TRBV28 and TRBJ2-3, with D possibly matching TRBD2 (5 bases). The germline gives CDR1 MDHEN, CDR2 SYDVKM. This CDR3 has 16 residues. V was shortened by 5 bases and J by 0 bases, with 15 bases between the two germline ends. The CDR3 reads CASSPPGLASTDTQYF. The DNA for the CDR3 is TGTGCCAGCAGTCCACCTGGACTGGCTAGCACAGATACGCAGTATTTT.

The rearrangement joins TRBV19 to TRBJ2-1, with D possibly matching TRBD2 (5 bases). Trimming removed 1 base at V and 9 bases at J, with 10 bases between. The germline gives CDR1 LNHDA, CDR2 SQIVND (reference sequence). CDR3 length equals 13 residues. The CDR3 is CASSIVSGGEQFF. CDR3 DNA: TGTGCCAGTAGTATAGTATCAGGAGGTGAGCAGTTCTTC.

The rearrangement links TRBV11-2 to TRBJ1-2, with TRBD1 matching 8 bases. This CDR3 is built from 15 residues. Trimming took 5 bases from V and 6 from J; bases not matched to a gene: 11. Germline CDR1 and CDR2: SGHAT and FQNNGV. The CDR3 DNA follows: TGTGCCAGCAGCCACGGGGGGACAGGTTTTGATGGCTACACCTTC. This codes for CASSHGGTGFDGYTF. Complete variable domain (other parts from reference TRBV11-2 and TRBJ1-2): EAGVAQSPRYKIIEKRQSVAFWCNPISGHATLYWYQQILGQGPKLLIQFQNNGVVDDSQLPKDRFSAERLKGVDSTLKIQPAKLEDSAVYLCASSHGGTGFDGYTFGSGTRLTVV.

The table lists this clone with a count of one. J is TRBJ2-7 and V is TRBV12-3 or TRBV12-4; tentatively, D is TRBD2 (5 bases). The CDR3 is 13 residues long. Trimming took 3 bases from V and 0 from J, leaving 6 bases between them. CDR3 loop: CASSFRGSYEQYF. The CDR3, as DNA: TGTGCCAGCAGTTTTCGGGGCTCCTACGAGCAGTACTTC.

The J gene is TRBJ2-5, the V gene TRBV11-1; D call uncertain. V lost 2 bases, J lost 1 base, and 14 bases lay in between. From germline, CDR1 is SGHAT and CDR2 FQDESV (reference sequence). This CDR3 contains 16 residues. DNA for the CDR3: TGTGCCAGCAGCTTAACCGGGTCCTCTACCCAAGAGACCCAGTACTTC. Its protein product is CASSLTGSSTQETQYF.

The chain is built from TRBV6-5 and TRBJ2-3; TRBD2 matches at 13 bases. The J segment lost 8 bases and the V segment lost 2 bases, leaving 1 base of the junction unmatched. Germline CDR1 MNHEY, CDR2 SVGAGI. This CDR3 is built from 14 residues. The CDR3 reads CASSYGTSGATQYF. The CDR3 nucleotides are TGTGCCAGCAGTTACGGGACTAGCGGGGCTACGCAGTATTTT.

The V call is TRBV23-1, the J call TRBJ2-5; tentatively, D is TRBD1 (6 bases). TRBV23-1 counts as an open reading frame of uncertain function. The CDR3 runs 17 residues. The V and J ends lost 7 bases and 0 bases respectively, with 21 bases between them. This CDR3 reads CASTHLAKGEHQETQYF. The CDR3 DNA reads TGCGCCAGCACCCACCTTGCGAAGGGGGAGCACCAAGAGACCCAGTACTTC.

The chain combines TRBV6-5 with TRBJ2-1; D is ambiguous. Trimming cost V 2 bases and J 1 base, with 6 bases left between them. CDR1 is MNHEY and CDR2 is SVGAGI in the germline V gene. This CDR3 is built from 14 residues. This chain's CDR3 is CASSYGWSYNEQFF. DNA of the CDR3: TGTGCCAGCAGTTACGGCTGGTCCTACAATGAGCAGTTCTTC.

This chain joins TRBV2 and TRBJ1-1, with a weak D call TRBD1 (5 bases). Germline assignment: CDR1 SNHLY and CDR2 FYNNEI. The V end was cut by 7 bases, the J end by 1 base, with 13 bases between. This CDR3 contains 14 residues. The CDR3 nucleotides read TGTGCCAGCACCCTGGTCGGGGGGAACACTGAAGCTTTCTTT. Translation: CASTLVGGNTEAFF.

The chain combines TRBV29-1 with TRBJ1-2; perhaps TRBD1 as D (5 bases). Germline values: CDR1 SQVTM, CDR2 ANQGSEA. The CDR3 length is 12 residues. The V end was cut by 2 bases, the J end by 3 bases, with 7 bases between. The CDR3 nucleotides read TGCAGCGTTGAAACAGGATACTATGGCTACACCTTC. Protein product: CSVETGYYGYTF.

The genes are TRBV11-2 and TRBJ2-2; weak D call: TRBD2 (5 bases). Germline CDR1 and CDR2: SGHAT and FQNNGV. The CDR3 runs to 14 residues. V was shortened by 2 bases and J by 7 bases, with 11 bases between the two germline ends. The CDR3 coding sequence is TGTGCCAGCAGCTTATTCGGGGTGTTCGGGGAGCTGTTTTTT. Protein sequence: CASSLFGVFGELFF. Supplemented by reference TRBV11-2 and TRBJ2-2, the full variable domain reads EAGVAQSPRYKIIEKRQSVAFWCNPISGHATLYWYQQILGQGPKLLIQFQNNGVVDDSQLPKDRFSAERLKGVDSTLKIQPAKLEDSAVYLCASSLFGVFGELFFGEGSRLTVL.

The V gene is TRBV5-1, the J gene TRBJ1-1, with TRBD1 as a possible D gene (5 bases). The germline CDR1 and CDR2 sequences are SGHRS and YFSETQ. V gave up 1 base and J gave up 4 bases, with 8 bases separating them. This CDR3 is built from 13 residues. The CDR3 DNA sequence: TGCGCCAGCAGCTTGTCGGGGGGCACTGAAGCTTTCTTT. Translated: CASSLSGGTEAFF.

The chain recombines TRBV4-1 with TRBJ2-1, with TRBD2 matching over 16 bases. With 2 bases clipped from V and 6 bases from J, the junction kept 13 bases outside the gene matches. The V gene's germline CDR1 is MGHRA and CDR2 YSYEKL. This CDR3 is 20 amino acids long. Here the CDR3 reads CASSQLTGTSGGASTNEQFF. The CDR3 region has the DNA TGCGCCAGCAGCCAACTCACCGGGACTAGCGGGGGGGCCAGTACCAATGAGCAGTTCTTC.

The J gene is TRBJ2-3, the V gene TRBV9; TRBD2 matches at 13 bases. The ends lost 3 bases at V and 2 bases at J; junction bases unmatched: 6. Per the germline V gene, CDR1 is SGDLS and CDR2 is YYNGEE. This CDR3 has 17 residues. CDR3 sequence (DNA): TGTGCCAGCAGCGGCCCGACTAGCGGGGGGTTCACAGATACGCAGTATTTT. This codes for CASSGPTSGGFTDTQYF.

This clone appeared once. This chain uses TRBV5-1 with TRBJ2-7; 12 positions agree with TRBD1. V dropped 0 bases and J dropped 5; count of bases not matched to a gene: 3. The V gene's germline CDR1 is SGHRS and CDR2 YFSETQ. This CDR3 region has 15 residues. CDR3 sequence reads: CASSLDGTGGDEQYF. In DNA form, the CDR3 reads TGCGCCAGCAGCTTGGACGGGACAGGGGGCGACGAGCAGTACTTC.

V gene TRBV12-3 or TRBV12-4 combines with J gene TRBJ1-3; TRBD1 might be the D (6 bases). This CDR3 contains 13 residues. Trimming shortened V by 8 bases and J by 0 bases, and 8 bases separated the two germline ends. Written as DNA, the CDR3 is TGTGCCAGCCGGACAGACTCTGGAAACACCATATATTTT. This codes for CASRTDSGNTIYF.

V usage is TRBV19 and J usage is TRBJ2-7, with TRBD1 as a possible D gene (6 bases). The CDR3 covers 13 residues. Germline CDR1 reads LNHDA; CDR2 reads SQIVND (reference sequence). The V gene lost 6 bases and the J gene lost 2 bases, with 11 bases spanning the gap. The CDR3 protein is CASSGQPAYEQYF. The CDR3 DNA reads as TGTGCCAGTAGCGGACAGCCTGCCTACGAGCAGTACTTC.

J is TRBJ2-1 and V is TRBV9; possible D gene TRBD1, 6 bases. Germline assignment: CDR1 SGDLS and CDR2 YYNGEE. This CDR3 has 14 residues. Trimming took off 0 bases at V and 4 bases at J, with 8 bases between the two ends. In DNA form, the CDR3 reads TGTGCCAGCAGCGTAGGACAGGTATACAATGAGCAGTTCTTC. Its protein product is CASSVGQVYNEQFF.